Below, 30 T cell receptor beta chains from the same sample are listed, as sequenced in a study of T-cell reconstitution after alpha-beta-depleted transplantation in children. For TCRbeta, the library was prepared with unique molecular identifiers. TCRdb ran MiXCR on the PCR reads and lists one entry per CDR3 protein. The profile covers roughly 50,000 distinct CDR3 sequences, with around 40% appearing a single time and less than 98% taken by the ten largest. The specimen comprised PBMCs, mostly from graft donor cells, sampled 360 days after TCRalphabeta/CD19-depleted stem cell transplant. These receptors came from a male patient younger than 18 who had a stem cell transplant for acute lymphoblastic leukemia, so the T cells may come from the graft donor.

This clonotype was detected only a few times. The genes are TRBV12-3 or TRBV12-4 and TRBJ2-3; a weak D match, TRBD2 (5 bases). The germline V and J ends were trimmed by 3 bases and 4 bases, with 14 bases remaining between them. The CDR3 contains 15 residues. The CDR3, as DNA: TGTGCCAGCAGTTTTAGGCTAGCAACCGCAGATACGCAGTATTTT. It encodes CASSFRLATADTQYF.

This chain connects TRBV28 to TRBJ2-7; D is ambiguous. Germline CDR1 and CDR2: MDHEN and SYDVKM. CDR3 length: 11 residues. V was trimmed by 3 bases and J by 5 bases, leaving 5 bases between them. The CDR3 DNA is TGTGCCAGCAGTTTCCCCGACGAGCAGTACTTC. It yields the protein CASSFPDEQYF.

This clonotype was counted a single time. The chain is built from TRBV5-6 and TRBJ2-7, with 9 bases identical to TRBD2. The CDR3 has 14 residues. CDR1 and CDR2 (germline): SGHDT, YYEEEE. The J segment lost 2 bases and the V segment lost 3 bases, leaving 3 bases of the junction unmatched. Here the CDR3 reads CASSSGLAAYEQYF. CDR3 DNA: TGTGCCAGCAGCTCGGGACTAGCAGCCTACGAGCAGTACTTC. Using reference TRBV5-6 and TRBJ2-7 for the parts outside the CDR3, the full variable domain is DAGVTQSPTHLIKTRGQQVTLRCSPKSGHDTVSWYQQALGQGPQFIFQYYEEEERQRGNFPDRFSGHQFPNYSSELNVNALLLGDSALYLCASSSGLAAYEQYFGPGTRLTVT.

This clonotype was picked up one time. This chain connects TRBV5-1 to TRBJ1-3; TRBD1 aligns across 7 bases. Germline V gene data show CDR1 as SGHRS and CDR2 as YFSETQ. This CDR3 has 16 residues. The junction had 10 bases not matched to a gene; V was cut back by 3 bases and J by 4 bases. The CDR3 DNA reads as TGCGCCAGCAGCTCCGGGACAGTCGCCGCAGGAAACACCATATATTTT. Amino acids: CASSSGTVAAGNTIYF.

The V call is TRBV29-1, the J call TRBJ2-1, with 7 bases matching TRBD1. Looked up from germline, CDR1 is SQVTM and CDR2 is ANQGSEA. V was clipped by 3 bases and J by 2 bases; unmatched bases: 4. CDR3 length: 14 amino acids. The CDR3 spells CSVEGTGAYNEQFF. The CDR3 nucleotides read TGCAGCGTTGAGGGCACAGGGGCCTACAATGAGCAGTTCTTC.

This clonotype was found a few times. V is TRBV11-2 and J is TRBJ2-7; D unresolved. CDR3 length equals 15 residues. Trimming stripped 6 bases from V and 2 bases from J, with 17 bases between. Germline V gene sequence: CDR1 SGHAT, CDR2 FQNNGV. CDR3 in DNA: TGTGCCAGCAGATTCACCCGGAAGTGGCCCTACGAGCAGTACTTC. The encoded protein is CASRFTRKWPYEQYF.

This clonotype has just a few counts. The chain carries TRBV6-2 or TRBV6-3 and TRBJ2-1; 11 bases agree with TRBD2. The CDR3 spans 16 residues. V shed 6 bases, J shed 9 bases, and the junction held 13 bases outside the gene matches. Germline CDR1 MNHEY, CDR2 SVGEGT. This chain's CDR3 is CASSLIAGGRLREQFF. CDR3 nucleotide sequence: TGTGCCAGCAGCCTTATAGCGGGGGGGCGTTTACGTGAGCAGTTCTTC.

The sample holds a few counts of this clonotype. This chain uses TRBV10-3 with TRBJ2-5, with D uncertain. The CDR3 covers 13 residues. Germline CDR1 ENHRY, CDR2 SYGVKD. V was shortened by 3 bases and J by 2 bases, with 7 bases between the two germline ends. The CDR3, as DNA: TGTGCCATCAGTGACGTCTTACAAGAGACCCAGTACTTC. This encodes CAISDVLQETQYF.

This clonotype was picked up a small number of times. V is TRBV5-1 and J is TRBJ2-2; 8 bases agree with TRBD2. The V gene's germline CDR1 is SGHRS and CDR2 YFSETQ. The CDR3 loop spans 14 amino acids. J was trimmed by 1 base and V by 5 bases; bases with no gene match: 1. The CDR3 region is CASRSGGNTGELFF. The CDR3 DNA is TGCGCCAGCAGGAGCGGGGGGAACACCGGGGAGCTGTTTTTT.

This sequence joins TRBV20-1 and TRBJ2-7; 14 bases match TRBD2. CDR3 length: 18 residues. Per the germline V gene, CDR1 is DFQATT and CDR2 is SNEGSKA (reference sequence). Trimming took 3 bases from V and 2 from J; bases not matched to a gene: 12. The CDR3 is CSASGGLAGVSGPYEQYF. CDR3 DNA: TGCAGTGCTAGTGGGGGACTAGCGGGAGTATCTGGCCCCTACGAGCAGTACTTC.

V gene TRBV11-1 combines with J gene TRBJ2-5; 8 bases align to TRBD1. The CDR3 contains 18 residues. Germline V CDR1 and CDR2: SGHAT, FQDESV (reference sequence). Unmatched junction bases numbered 13, after V lost 0 bases and J lost 4 bases. The DNA for the CDR3 is TGTGCCAGCAGCTTAGCGCTGGCCTCGGACAGGGCAGGAGAGACCCAGTACTTC. As protein: CASSLALASDRAGETQYF. The whole variable domain, remainder taken from reference TRBV11-1 and TRBJ2-5, is EAEVAQSPRYKITEKSQAVAFWCDPISGHATLYWYRQILGQGPELLVQFQDESVVDDSQLPKDRFSAERLKGVDSTLKIQPAELGDSAMYLCASSLALASDRAGETQYFGPGTRLLVL.

The chain uses TRBV28 and TRBJ2-7; 10 nucleotides align to TRBD1. In germline, CDR1 is MDHEN, CDR2 SYDVKM. The CDR3 loop spans 16 amino acids. V was clipped by 2 bases and J by 2 bases; unmatched bases: 6. This CDR3 reads CASSLNGQGDTYEQYF. Here the CDR3 DNA reads TGTGCCAGCAGTTTAAACGGACAGGGGGACACCTACGAGCAGTACTTC.

This clonotype occurred a few times. The chain couples TRBV12-3 or TRBV12-4 to TRBJ2-5; 9 bases are shared with TRBD2. V lost 3 bases and J lost 7; bases outside the gene matches: 3. The CDR3 consists of 13 residues. CDR3 amino acids: CASSLLTSGTQYF. The CDR3 nucleotides are TGTGCCAGCAGTTTGTTGACTAGCGGGACCCAGTACTTC.

The chain combines TRBV12-3 or TRBV12-4 with TRBJ2-1; weak D call: TRBD2 (6 bases). V lost 7 bases and J lost 9, with 13 bases in between. The CDR3 length is 12 residues. CDR3 sequence (DNA): TGTGCCAGCACTGCGGGGTATATTGAGCAGTTCTTC. Translated, it gives CASTAGYIEQFF.

The chain combines TRBV28 with TRBJ2-3; maybe TRBD2 (6 bases). With 6 bases removed from V and 4 bases from J, the gap between germline ends came to 11 bases. The germline gives CDR1 MDHEN, CDR2 SYDVKM. The CDR3 is made up of 13 amino acids. The CDR3 spells CASSRRLADTQYF. CDR3 bases: TGTGCCAGCAGCAGACGACTAGCAGATACGCAGTATTTT. The full variable domain, rest sourced from reference TRBV28 and TRBJ2-3, is DVKVTQSSRYLVKRTGEKVFLECVQDMDHENMFWYRQDPGLGLRLIYFSYDVKMKEKGDIPEGYSVSREKKERFSLILESASTNQTSMYLCASSRRLADTQYFGPGTRLTVL.

This clonotype was counted a few times. The V and J genes are TRBV15 and TRBJ2-7, with no clear D. The CDR3 totals 13 residues. Trimming cost V 3 bases and J 0 bases, with 6 bases left between them. Germline CDR1 reads LNHNV; CDR2 reads YYDKDF (reference sequence). CDR3 nucleotide sequence: TGTGCCACCAGCAGTGAAGACTCCTACGAGCAGTACTTC. Amino acids: CATSSEDSYEQYF.

V usage is TRBV28 and J usage is TRBJ2-4; tentatively, D is TRBD1 (5 bases). Germline V gene data show CDR1 as MDHEN and CDR2 as SYDVKM. With 6 bases removed from V and 0 bases from J, the gap between germline ends came to 9 bases. CDR3 length: 14 amino acids. As DNA, the CDR3 is TGTGCCAGCAGGGGGCAGGGAGCCAAAAACATTCAGTACTTC. Translated, it gives CASRGQGAKNIQYF. Supplemented by reference TRBV28 and TRBJ2-4, the full variable domain reads DVKVTQSSRYLVKRTGEKVFLECVQDMDHENMFWYRQDPGLGLRLIYFSYDVKMKEKGDIPEGYSVSREKKERFSLILESASTNQTSMYLCASRGQGAKNIQYFGAGTRLSVL.

Many counts were recorded for this clonotype. The rearrangement joins TRBV27 to TRBJ2-2; 11 positions agree with TRBD2. V trimming: 5 bases; J trimming: 6 bases; junction bases outside the gene matches: 11. The germline gives CDR1 MNHEY, CDR2 SMNVEV (reference sequence). This CDR3 contains 17 residues. The CDR3 sequence is CASSPHSSGGRAGELFF. CDR3 in DNA: TGTGCCAGCAGTCCTCACTCTAGCGGGGGGCGGGCCGGGGAGCTGTTTTTT.

The chain recombines TRBV6-1 with TRBJ2-2; D is undetermined. This CDR3 contains 13 residues. Trimming took 2 bases from V and 5 from J, leaving 6 bases between them. Germline V CDR1 and CDR2: MNHNS, SASEGT. CDR3 loop: CASSEQVTGELFF. The CDR3 region has the DNA TGTGCCAGCAGTGAACAGGTGACCGGGGAGCTGTTTTTT.

The chain links TRBV9 to TRBJ2-1, with D possibly matching TRBD1 (5 bases). Trimming took off 2 bases at V and 3 bases at J, with 9 bases between the two ends. This CDR3 region has 14 residues. Germline CDR1 SGDLS, CDR2 YYNGEE. The CDR3 region is CASSVSGHYNEQFF. The DNA of the CDR3 is TGTGCCAGCAGCGTTTCAGGGCACTACAATGAGCAGTTCTTC.

The chain uses TRBV7-7 and TRBJ2-2; D gene ambiguous. The V end lost 5 bases, the J end lost 4 bases, and 5 bases lay between the germline ends. This CDR3 is built from 12 residues. The V gene's germline CDR1 is SSHAT and CDR2 FNYEAQ (reference sequence). The CDR3 reads CASSPATGELFF. The CDR3 nucleotides are TGTGCCAGCAGCCCCGCCACCGGGGAGCTGTTTTTT.

The V and J genes are TRBV18 and TRBJ2-2, with no clear D. There are 15 residues in the CDR3. Trimming took 0 bases from V and 6 from J, leaving 11 bases between them. Germline values: CDR1 KGHSH, CDR2 LQKENI. The CDR3, as DNA: TGTGCCAGCTCACCACCAGTAGCTCAGCCCGGGGAGCTGTTTTTT. This encodes CASSPPVAQPGELFF.

A few counts support this clonotype. The chain joins TRBV7-2 to TRBJ2-3; TRBD1 agrees at 8 bases. J gave up 4 bases and V 4 bases, and 7 bases lay outside the gene matches. The CDR3 consists of 15 residues. In germline, CDR1 is SGHTA, CDR2 FQGNSA. The CDR3 region is CASSSQGALADTQYF. The CDR3, as DNA: TGTGCCAGCAGCTCCCAGGGGGCGCTAGCAGATACGCAGTATTTT. The full variable domain, completed using reference TRBV7-2 and TRBJ2-3, is GAGVSQSPSNKVTEKGKDVELRCDPISGHTALYWYRQSLGQGLEFLIYFQGNSAPDKSGLPSDRFSAERTGGSVSTLTIQRTQQEDSAVYLCASSSQGALADTQYFGPGTRLTVL.

The rearrangement links TRBV29-1 to TRBJ2-7; D might be TRBD1 (6 bases). This CDR3 is built from 13 residues. Germline V gene lookup returns CDR1 SQVTM and CDR2 ANQGSEA. V was trimmed by 6 bases and J by 0 bases, leaving 12 bases between them. The DNA of the CDR3 is TGCAGCGTGGGGGCAGGGAGCTCCTACGAGCAGTACTTC. Amino acids: CSVGAGSSYEQYF.

The genes are TRBV20-1 and TRBJ1-1; the D gene is possibly TRBD1 (5 bases). Germline V gene data show CDR1 as DFQATT and CDR2 as SNEGSKA (reference sequence). Trimming cost V 7 bases and J 8 bases, with 11 bases left between them. The length of the CDR3 is 10 residues. The CDR3 reads CSVPGTEAFF. The CDR3 DNA reads as TGCAGTGTCCCCGGGACCGAAGCTTTCTTT.

This clonotype has only a few counts. The J gene is TRBJ1-1, the V gene TRBV12-3 or TRBV12-4; TRBD1 matches at 7 bases. The junction had 4 bases not matched to a gene; V was cut back by 5 bases and J by 1 base. The CDR3 has 14 amino acids. The CDR3 loop reads CASSHRGRNTEAFF. The CDR3 DNA reads TGTGCCAGCAGTCACAGGGGACGGAACACTGAAGCTTTCTTT.

This chain links TRBV12-3 or TRBV12-4 with TRBJ2-1, with D possibly TRBD1 on 6 matching bases. CDR3 length: 15 amino acids. V was shortened by 6 bases and J by 7 bases, with 19 bases between the two germline ends. In nucleotides, the CDR3 is TGTGCCAGCAGCCGTGGGACAAATGTGGCGAATGAGCAGTTCTTC. Its protein is CASSRGTNVANEQFF.

This clonotype was seen more than once but under ten times. The chain is built from TRBV12-3 or TRBV12-4 and TRBJ2-7; the match to TRBD1 covers 8 bases. Trimming cost V 2 bases and J 7 bases; bases outside gene matches: 7. This CDR3 comprises 14 residues. CDR3 sequence: CASSLRQGAGEQYF. The CDR3 coding sequence is TGTGCCAGCAGTTTAAGGCAGGGGGCAGGGGAGCAGTACTTC.

Note on this clonotype: At one end the junction does not follow the germline gene, possibly because of a read error. The V and J genes are TRBV20-1 and TRBJ2-7, with 8 nucleotides matching TRBD2. The CDR3 is 16 amino acids. Germline values: CDR1 DFQATT, CDR2 SNEGSKA (reference sequence). The CDR3 DNA reads TGCAGTGCTAGAGATCTAAACGGGAGGGTGTCCTACGAGCAGTATTTC. Amino acid sequence: CSARDLNGRVSYEQYF.

The V and J genes are TRBV15 and TRBJ2-1, with 10 bases matching TRBD2. The germline V gene has CDR1 LNHNV and CDR2 YYDKDF (reference sequence). V lost 9 bases and J lost 7; bases outside the gene matches: 9. The length of the CDR3 is 14 residues. The CDR3 nucleotides are TGTGCCACATCGCTAGCGGGAGTAGTAAATGAGCAGTTCTTC. This sequence encodes CATSLAGVVNEQFF. Full variable domain (missing parts from reference TRBV15 and TRBJ2-1): DAMVIQNPRYQVTQFGKPVTLSCSQTLNHNVMYWYQQKSSQAPKLLFHYYDKDFNNEADTPDNFQSRRPNTSFCFLDIRSPGLGDTAMYLCATSLAGVVNEQFFGPGTRLTVL.